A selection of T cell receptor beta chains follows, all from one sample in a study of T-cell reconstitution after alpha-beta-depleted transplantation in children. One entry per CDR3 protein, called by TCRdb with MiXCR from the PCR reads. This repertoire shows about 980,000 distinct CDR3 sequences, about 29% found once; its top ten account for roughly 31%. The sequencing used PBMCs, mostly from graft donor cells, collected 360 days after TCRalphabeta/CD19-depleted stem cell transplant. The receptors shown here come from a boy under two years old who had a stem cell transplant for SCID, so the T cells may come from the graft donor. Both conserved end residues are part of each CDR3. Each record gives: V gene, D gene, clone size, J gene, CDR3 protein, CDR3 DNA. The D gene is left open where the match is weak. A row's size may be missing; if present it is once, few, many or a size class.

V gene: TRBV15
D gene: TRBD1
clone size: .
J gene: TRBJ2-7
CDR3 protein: CATSRDGTGGNEQYF
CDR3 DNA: TGTGCCACCAGCAGAGATGGCACAGGGGGCAACGAGCAGTACTTC

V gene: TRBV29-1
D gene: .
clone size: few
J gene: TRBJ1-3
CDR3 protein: CSVRNSGNTIYF
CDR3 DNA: TGCAGCGTTCGGAACTCTGGAAACACCATATATTTT

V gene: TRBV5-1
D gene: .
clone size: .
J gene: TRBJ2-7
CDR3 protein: CASSRSGTETYEQYF
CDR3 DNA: TGCGCCAGCAGCCGATCCGGGACGGAAACCTACGAGCAGTACTTC

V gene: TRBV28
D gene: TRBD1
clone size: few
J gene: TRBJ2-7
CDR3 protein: CASRPTGVMEQYF
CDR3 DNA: TGTGCCAGCAGGCCGACAGGGGTCATGGAGCAGTACTTC

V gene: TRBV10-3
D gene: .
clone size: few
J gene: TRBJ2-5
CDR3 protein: CAISDPGLQETQYF
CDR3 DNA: TGTGCCATCAGTGATCCAGGGCTACAAGAGACCCAGTACTTC

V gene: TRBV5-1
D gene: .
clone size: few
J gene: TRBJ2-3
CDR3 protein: CASSLLSGSGGTDTQYF
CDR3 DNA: TGCGCCAGCAGCTTGTTATCAGGGTCGGGGGGCACAGATACGCAGTATTTT

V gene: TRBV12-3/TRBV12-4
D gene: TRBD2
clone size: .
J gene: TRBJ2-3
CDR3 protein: CATKLAGDTDTQYF
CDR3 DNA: TGTGCCACTAAACTAGCGGGGGACACAGATACGCAGTATTTT

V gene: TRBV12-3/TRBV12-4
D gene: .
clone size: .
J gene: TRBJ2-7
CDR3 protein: CASSPRRGLSYEQYF
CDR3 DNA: TGTGCCAGCAGCCCCCGCAGGGGCCTTTCCTACGAGCAGTACTTC

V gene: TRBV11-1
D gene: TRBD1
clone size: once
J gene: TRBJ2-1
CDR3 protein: CASSFRGQNEQFF
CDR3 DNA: TGTGCCAGCAGCTTTAGGGGACAGAATGAGCAGTTCTTC

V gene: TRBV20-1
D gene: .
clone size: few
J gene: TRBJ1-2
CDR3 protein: CSASSGNYGYTF
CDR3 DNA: TGCAGTGCTTCCAGCGGGAACTATGGCTACACCTTC

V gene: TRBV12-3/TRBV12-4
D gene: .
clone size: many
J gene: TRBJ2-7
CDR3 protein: CASSSPRGYEQYF
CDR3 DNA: TGTGCCAGCAGTTCACCCAGGGGCTACGAGCAGTACTTC

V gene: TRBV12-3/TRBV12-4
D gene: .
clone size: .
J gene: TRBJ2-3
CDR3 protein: CASSLDGRSTQYF
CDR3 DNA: TGTGCCAGCAGTTTGGATGGACGGAGTACGCAGTATTTT

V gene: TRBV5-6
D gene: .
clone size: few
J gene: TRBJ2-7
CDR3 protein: CASSLDRFWEQYF
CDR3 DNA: TGTGCCAGCAGCTTGGACAGGTTCTGGGAGCAGTACTTC

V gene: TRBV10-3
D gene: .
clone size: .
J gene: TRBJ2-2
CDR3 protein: CAIRQGSGTGELFF
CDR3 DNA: TGTGCCATCAGACAGGGTTCCGGGACCGGGGAGCTGTTTTTT

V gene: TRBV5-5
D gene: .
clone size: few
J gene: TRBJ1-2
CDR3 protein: CASSPTRQDSSYGYTF
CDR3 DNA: TGTGCCAGCAGCCCCACAAGACAGGATTCATCCTATGGCTACACCTTC

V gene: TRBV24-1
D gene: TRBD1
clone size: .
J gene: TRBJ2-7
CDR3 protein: CATRYFPDRGYEQYF
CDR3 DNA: TGTGCCACCAGATATTTCCCGGACAGGGGCTACGAGCAGTACTTC

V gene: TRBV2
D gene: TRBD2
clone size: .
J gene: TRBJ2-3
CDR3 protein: CASRAGGAADTQYF
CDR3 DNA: TGTGCCAGCCGAGCCGGGGGGGCCGCAGATACGCAGTATTTT

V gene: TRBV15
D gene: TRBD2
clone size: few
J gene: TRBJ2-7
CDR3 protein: CATSRSPSGGEQYF
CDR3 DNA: TGTGCCACCAGCAGAAGCCCTTCGGGGGGCGAGCAGTACTTC

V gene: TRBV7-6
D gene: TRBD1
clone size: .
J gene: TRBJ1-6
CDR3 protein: CASSLGDRPAQYSALHF
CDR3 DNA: TGTGCCAGCAGCTTAGGGGACAGACCCGCACAATACTCGGCCCTCCACTTT

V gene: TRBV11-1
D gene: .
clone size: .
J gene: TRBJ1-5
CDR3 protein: CASSLGTHSNQPQHF
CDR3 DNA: TGTGCCAGCAGCTTAGGCACACATAGCAATCAGCCCCAGCATTTT

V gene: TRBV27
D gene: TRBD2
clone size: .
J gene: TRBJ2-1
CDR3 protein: CASSLSMRGGAYNEQFF
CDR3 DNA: TGTGCCAGCAGTTTATCGATGAGGGGAGGGGCCTACAATGAGCAGTTCTTC

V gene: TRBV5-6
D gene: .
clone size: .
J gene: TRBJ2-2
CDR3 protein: CASSLKQGRTGELFF
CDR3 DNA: TGTGCCAGCAGCTTGAAACAGGGACGTACCGGGGAGCTGTTTTTT

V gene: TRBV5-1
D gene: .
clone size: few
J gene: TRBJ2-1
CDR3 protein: CASSLERRGYSYNEQFF
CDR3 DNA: TGCGCCAGCAGCTTGGAGAGGAGGGGGTACTCCTACAATGAGCAGTTCTTC

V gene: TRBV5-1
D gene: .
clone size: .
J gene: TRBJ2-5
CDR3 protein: CASSSSLETQYF
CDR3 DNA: TGCGCCAGCAGCTCTTCCTTAGAGACCCAGTACTTC

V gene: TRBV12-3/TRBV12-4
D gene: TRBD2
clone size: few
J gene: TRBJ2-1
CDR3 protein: CASSPSGGLNEQFF
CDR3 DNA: TGTGCCAGCAGTCCTAGCGGGGGGCTGAATGAGCAGTTCTTC

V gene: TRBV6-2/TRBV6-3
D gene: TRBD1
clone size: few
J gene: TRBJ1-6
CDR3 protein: CASSYRRDRDGNSPLHF
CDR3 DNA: TGTGCCAGCAGTTACCGTCGGGACAGGGACGGTAATTCACCCCTCCACTTT

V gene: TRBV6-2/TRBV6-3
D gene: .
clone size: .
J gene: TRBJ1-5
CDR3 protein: CASRGFPGSSNQPQHF
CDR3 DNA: TGTGCCAGCAGGGGATTCCCGGGCAGCAGCAATCAGCCCCAGCATTTT